The source of this TCR beta chain is a study of blood T cell repertoires in COVID-19. V lost 8 bases to trimming and J lost 7 bases; unmatched junction nucleotides: 11. This CDR3 region has 14 residues. Germline V gives CDR1 LNHDA, CDR2 SQIVND (reference sequence). Repertoires were generated with immunoSEQ multiplex PCR, while TCRdb's copy carries only in-frame clones and drops some. The sample shows 150,000 to 200,000 clones, around two thirds of them seen only once. This sequence originates from an elderly woman with acute or convalescent COVID-19. This sequence joins TRBV19 and TRBJ2-1; TRBD2 matches 7 bases. Sample: peripheral blood. CDR3 DNA: TGTGCCAGTCAATCCGGGGAGGGAATTAATGAGCAGTTCTTC. Residues: CASQSGEGINEQFF.